This T cell receptor (beta chain) was recovered during a study of blood T cells in healthy people across ages. Notes on the study in general: Estimates drawn from one million T cells were deemed to understate diversity. TCR beta diversity correlated strongly with naive T cell percentage.

With a J-beta primer mix and a sample-barcoded 5' primer, a second PCR ran about 7 to 11 cycles. TCRdb passed the 5' RACE reads through MiXCR, listing each CDR3 protein once. Of fewer than 800,000 distinct CDR3 sequences listed, 32% are singletons. Peripheral blood was drawn, about 10 milliliters per donor. Each sample yielded at least 5 micrograms of PBMC total RNA. This clonotype showed up many times. The antigen is not known. The V gene's germline CDR1 is DFQATT and CDR2 SNEGSKA (reference sequence). The germline V and J ends were trimmed by 6 bases and 3 bases, with 3 bases remaining between them. The CDR3 is 10 residues long.

The V gene is TRBV20-1, the J gene TRBJ2-1; unclear D gene. The receptor's source is an elderly woman in good health. The sequenced sample was blood. CDR3 loop: CSANYNEQFF. In DNA form, the CDR3 reads TGCAGTGCGAACTACAATGAGCAGTTCTTC.